One sample yielded the 18 T cell receptor beta chains listed below, sequenced in a study of shared clonotypes between healthy human individuals. The method was immunoSEQ multiplex PCR; TCRdb's version includes in-frame clones alone and lacks a portion of them. The sample includes over a million clones, 75% to 80% of them seen just once. Sequenced: memory CD4+ T cells from PBMCs. As for subset: CD45RA-negative fraction. These receptors came from a man between 18 and 35 years old in good health. Some clones in this sample may be carry-over from other donors' samples.

The J gene is TRBJ2-7, the V gene TRBV5-1; a weak D match, TRBD1 (5 bases). This CDR3 region has 13 residues. Per germline, CDR1 SGHRS and CDR2 YFSETQ. The V end lost 2 bases, the J end lost 7 bases, and 13 bases lay between the germline ends. Here the CDR3 reads CASSLGRKGEQYF. The CDR3 DNA reads TGCGCCAGCAGCTTAGGCAGAAAGGGGGAGCAGTACTTC.

This clone was found once. This chain links TRBV30 with TRBJ2-7; 9 bases match TRBD1. Germline lookup yields CDR1 GTSNPN and CDR2 SVGIG (reference sequence). CDR3 size: 17 residues. V gave up 4 bases and J gave up 7 bases; unmatched junction bases: 20. The CDR3 DNA follows: TGTGCCTGGATCGCGGGGGCCGGGGACAGGGTTTCGGGGGAGCAGTACTTC. Translating it yields CAWIAGAGDRVSGEQYF.

J is TRBJ2-1 and V is TRBV5-4, with TRBD2 matching 9 bases. V lost 0 bases and J lost 0; bases outside the gene matches: 4. The CDR3 is 17 amino acids. CDR1 is SGHNT, CDR2 YYREEE, per germline (reference sequence). CDR3 in DNA: TGTGCCAGCAGCTTGGGGACTAGCGACCCCTCCTACAATGAGCAGTTCTTC. Translation gives CASSLGTSDPSYNEQFF.

The chain combines TRBV2 with TRBJ2-1; the match to TRBD1 covers 7 bases. With V trimmed by 1 base and J by 2 bases, 2 bases remained unmatched. CDR3 length equals 15 residues. Germline V CDR1 and CDR2: SNHLY, FYNNEI. CDR3 sequence reads: CASSEGQGAYNEQFF. The DNA for the CDR3 is TGTGCCAGCAGTGAAGGGCAGGGGGCCTACAATGAGCAGTTCTTC.

V usage is TRBV4-3 and J usage is TRBJ2-2; 8 nucleotides agree with TRBD2. The CDR3 covers 17 residues. Trimming took 1 base from V and 3 from J; bases not matched to a gene: 7. Germline CDR1 reads LGHNA; CDR2 reads YSLEER. CDR3 nucleotides: TGCGCCAGCAGCCAAGCGTGGGCGGGAGGCCACACCGGGGAGCTGTTTTTT. Amino acids: CASSQAWAGGHTGELFF.

The rearrangement uses TRBV7-9 and TRBJ2-2, with 12 bases matching TRBD2. Germline CDR1 SEHNR, CDR2 FQNEAQ (reference sequence). The CDR3 length is 17 residues. The trim removed 5 bases at V and 6 bases at J, leaving 10 bases unmatched. DNA of the CDR3: TGTGCCAGCAGCCCCACGACTAGCGGGAGAAGCGCCGGGGAGCTGTTTTTT. Translated: CASSPTTSGRSAGELFF.

This clone was seen once. The genes are TRBV5-6 and TRBJ1-2; D unclear. The CDR3 consists of 14 residues. V lost 0 bases and J 1 base, leaving 7 bases between the germline ends. Germline V gives CDR1 SGHDT, CDR2 YYEEEE. The CDR3 coding sequence is TGTGCCAGCAGCTTGGTACCGGGTAACTATGGCTACACCTTC. This encodes CASSLVPGNYGYTF.

The chain has TRBV9 and TRBJ2-7; 8 bases align to TRBD1. With V trimmed by 4 bases and J by 8 bases, 14 bases remained unmatched. Germline-derived CDR1 and CDR2 are SGDLS and YYNGEE. The CDR3 consists of 15 residues. The CDR3 DNA sequence: TGTGCCAGCAGCCCTCGTGGGACAGGAGAACATCAGCAGTACTTC. Protein: CASSPRGTGEHQQYF. Variable domain in full (rest from reference TRBV9 and TRBJ2-7): DSGVTQTPKHLITATGQRVTLRCSPRSGDLSVYWYQQSLDQGLQFLIQYYNGEERAKGNILERFSAQQFPDLHSELNLSSLELGDSALYFCASSPRGTGEHQQYFGPGTRLTVT.

The J gene is TRBJ2-5, the V gene TRBV2; D is unclear. V was shortened by 2 bases and J by 1 base, with 2 bases between the two germline ends. CDR1 and CDR2 from the germline V gene are SNHLY and FYNNEI. The CDR3 has 12 residues. Here the CDR3 DNA reads TGTGCCAGCAGTGAACTCCAAGAGACCCAGTACTTC. Protein product: CASSELQETQYF.

V usage is TRBV28 and J usage is TRBJ1-1; 8 nucleotides align to TRBD1. After removal of 2 bases from V and 4 bases from J, the junction contained 9 bases not matched to a gene. Germline values: CDR1 MDHEN, CDR2 SYDVKM. The CDR3 length is 16 residues. The CDR3 sequence: CASSLDSGGAGTEAFF. CDR3 bases: TGTGCCAGCAGTTTAGACTCAGGGGGCGCAGGCACTGAAGCTTTCTTT.

This clone was detected once. The CDR3 DNA reads TGTGCCAGCAGCTCTCAGCCGGGAGTGGAGACCCAGTACTTC. Translating gives CASSSQPGVETQYF. The rearrangement uses TRBV11-2 and TRBJ2-5, with a weak D call TRBD2 (6 bases). The length of the CDR3 is 14 residues. V lost 4 bases and J 5 bases, leaving 14 bases between the germline ends. Germline lookup yields CDR1 SGHAT and CDR2 FQNNGV.

This chain connects TRBV6-6 to TRBJ2-3; 7 bases are shared with TRBD1. Trimming removed 6 bases from V and 2 bases from J; junction bases left unmatched: 8. CDR1 is MNHNY, CDR2 SVGAGI, per germline (reference sequence). The CDR3 covers 15 residues. CDR3 loop: CASRSGQAITDTQYF. The DNA of the CDR3 is TGTGCCAGCAGGTCAGGACAGGCCATCACAGATACGCAGTATTTT.

About this clone: Other DNA sequences in the same sample also yield this CDR3. V usage is TRBV6-6 and J usage is TRBJ1-5; tentatively, D is TRBD1 (6 bases). This CDR3 contains 13 residues. V lost 5 bases, J lost 7 bases, and 12 bases lay in between. Per germline, CDR1 MNHNY and CDR2 SVGAGI (reference sequence). Written as DNA, the CDR3 is TGTGCCAGCAGTCCACAGGGTGGCCAGCCCCAGCATTTT. Translating it yields CASSPQGGQPQHF.

The gene calls are TRBV7-3 and TRBJ2-3; D gene unclear. Germline CDR1 reads SGHTA; CDR2 reads FQGTGA. V shed 2 bases and J shed 5 bases, with 14 bases lying between them. The CDR3 is 15 residues long. The CDR3 bases are TGTGCCAGCAGCTTAGAAGGTGGCAAAGGAGATACGCAGTATTTT. Its translation: CASSLEGGKGDTQYF.

The chain is built from TRBV5-1 and TRBJ1-2; D is undetermined. Germline assignment: CDR1 SGHRS and CDR2 YFSETQ. The CDR3 sequence is 14 residues long. V was pared by 4 bases and J by 6 bases, with 16 bases between. The DNA of the CDR3 is TGCGCCAGCAGCCCCCCCTCTGGGGAAAATGGCTACACCTTC. It specifies CASSPPSGENGYTF.

The rearrangement links TRBV5-4 to TRBJ1-2, with 10 positions matching TRBD1. The V gene's germline CDR1 is SGHNT and CDR2 YYREEE (reference sequence). This CDR3 has 17 amino acids. Losses at the gene ends were 2 bases for V and 0 bases for J; bases not matched to a gene: 7. CDR3 sequence reads: CASSFPWTGGANYGYTF. The CDR3 region has the DNA TGTGCCAGCAGCTTCCCCTGGACAGGGGGGGCTAACTATGGCTACACCTTC.

V is TRBV19 and J is TRBJ2-1; no definite D call. Germline loops: CDR1 LNHDA, CDR2 SQIVND (reference sequence). The CDR3 is 14 residues long. Trimming cost V 3 bases and J 7 bases, with 13 bases left between them. This chain's CDR3 is CASSILGGDNEQFF. In DNA, the CDR3 is TGTGCCAGTAGTATCTTGGGCGGAGATAATGAGCAGTTCTTC.

The rearrangement links TRBV2 to TRBJ2-7, with 7 nucleotides matching TRBD2. The CDR3 loop spans 13 amino acids. After removal of 5 bases from V and 4 bases from J, the junction contained 5 bases not matched to a gene. Looked up from germline, CDR1 is SNHLY and CDR2 is FYNNEI. DNA for the CDR3: TGTGCCAGCAGTCGGACTAGTGGTTACGAGCAGTACTTC. Its translation is CASSRTSGYEQYF.